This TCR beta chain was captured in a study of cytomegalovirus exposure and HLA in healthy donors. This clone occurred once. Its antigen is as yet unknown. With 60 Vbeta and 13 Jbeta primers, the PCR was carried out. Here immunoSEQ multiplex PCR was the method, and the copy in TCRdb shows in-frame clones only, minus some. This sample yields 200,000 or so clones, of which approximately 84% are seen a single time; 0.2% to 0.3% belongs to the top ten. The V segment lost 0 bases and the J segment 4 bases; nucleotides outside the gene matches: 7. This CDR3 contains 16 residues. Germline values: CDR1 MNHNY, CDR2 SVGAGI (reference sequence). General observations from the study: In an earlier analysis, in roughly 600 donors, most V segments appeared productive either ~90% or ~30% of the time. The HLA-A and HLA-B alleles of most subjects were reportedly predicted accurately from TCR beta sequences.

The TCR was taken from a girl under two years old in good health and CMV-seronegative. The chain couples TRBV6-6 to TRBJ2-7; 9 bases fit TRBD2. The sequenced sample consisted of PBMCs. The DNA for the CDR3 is TGTGCCAGCAGTTACTCGGGAACTAGCGGGTTATACGAGCAGTACTTC. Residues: CASSYSGTSGLYEQYF.